This T cell receptor (beta chain) was retrieved from a study of OX40 agonist ivuxolimab in advanced cancers. Study summary: The group had a mean age of roughly 56 years, ranged from about 23 to 79, and was approximately 81% male.

In germline, CDR1 is MRHNA, CDR2 SNTAGT. The trim removed 5 bases at V and 3 bases at J, leaving 1 base unmatched. This CDR3 has 14 residues. TCRdb's table, derived via immunoSEQ multiplex PCR, lists solely in-frame clones and lacks some. Of 70,000 to 100,000 clones listed, 80% to 90% are singletons. The chain combines TRBV6-4 with TRBJ2-2, with 9 nucleotides matching TRBD2. This TCR came from an adult with an advanced solid tumor such as melanoma, head and neck, liver or kidney cancer. The sample was CD4+ or CD8+ T cells sorted from blood, taken in a trial of the OX40 agonist ivuxolimab. CDR3 loop: CASSRLADTGELFF. The CDR3 DNA sequence: TGTGCCAGCAGTAGACTAGCGGACACCGGGGAGCTGTTTTTT.